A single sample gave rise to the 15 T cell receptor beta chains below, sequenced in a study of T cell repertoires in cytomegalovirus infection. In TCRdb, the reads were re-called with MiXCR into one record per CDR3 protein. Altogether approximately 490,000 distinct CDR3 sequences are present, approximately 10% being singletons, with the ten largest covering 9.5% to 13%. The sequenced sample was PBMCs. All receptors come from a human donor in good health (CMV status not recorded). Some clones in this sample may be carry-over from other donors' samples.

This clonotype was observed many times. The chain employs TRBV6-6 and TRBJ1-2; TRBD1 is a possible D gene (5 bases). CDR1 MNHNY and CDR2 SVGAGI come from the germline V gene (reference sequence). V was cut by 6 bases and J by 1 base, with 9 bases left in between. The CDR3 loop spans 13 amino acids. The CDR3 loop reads CASRRDSNYGYTF. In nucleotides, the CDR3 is TGTGCCAGCAGAAGAGACAGTAACTATGGCTACACCTTC.

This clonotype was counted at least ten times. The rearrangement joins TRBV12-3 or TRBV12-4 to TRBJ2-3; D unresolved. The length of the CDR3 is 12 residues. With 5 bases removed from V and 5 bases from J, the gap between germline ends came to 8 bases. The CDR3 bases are TGTGCCAGCAGTGATTTCGTAGATACGCAGTATTTT. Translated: CASSDFVDTQYF.

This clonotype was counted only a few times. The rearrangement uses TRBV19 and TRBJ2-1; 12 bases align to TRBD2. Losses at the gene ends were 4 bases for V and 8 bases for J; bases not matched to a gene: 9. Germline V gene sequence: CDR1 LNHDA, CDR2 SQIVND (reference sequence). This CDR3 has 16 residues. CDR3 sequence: CASSRGAGLAGHEQFF. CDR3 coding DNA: TGTGCCAGTAGTAGGGGGGCTGGACTAGCGGGACATGAGCAGTTCTTC.

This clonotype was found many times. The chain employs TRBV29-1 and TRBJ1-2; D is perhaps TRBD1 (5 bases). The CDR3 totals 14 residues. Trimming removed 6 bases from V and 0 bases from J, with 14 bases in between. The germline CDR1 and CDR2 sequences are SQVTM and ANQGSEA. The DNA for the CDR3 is TGCAGCGTCCGGGGGAACGTAGCTAACTATGGCTACACCTTC. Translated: CSVRGNVANYGYTF.

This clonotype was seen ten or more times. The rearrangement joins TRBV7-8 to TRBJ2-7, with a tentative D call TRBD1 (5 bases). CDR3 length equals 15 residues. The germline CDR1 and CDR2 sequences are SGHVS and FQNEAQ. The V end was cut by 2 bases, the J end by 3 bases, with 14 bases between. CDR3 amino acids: CASSLPPAGRYEQYF. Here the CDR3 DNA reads TGTGCCAGCAGCTTACCCCCGGCAGGGCGCTACGAGCAGTACTTC.

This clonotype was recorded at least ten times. CDR3 bases: TGCGCCAGCAGCCAAGAGGGACAGAAAAACATTCAGTACTTC. It specifies CASSQEGQKNIQYF. The chain uses TRBV4-1 and TRBJ2-4; TRBD1 matches at 7 bases. The germline gives CDR1 MGHRA, CDR2 YSYEKL. With 0 bases clipped from V and 4 bases from J, the junction kept 0 bases outside the gene matches. This CDR3 region has 14 residues.

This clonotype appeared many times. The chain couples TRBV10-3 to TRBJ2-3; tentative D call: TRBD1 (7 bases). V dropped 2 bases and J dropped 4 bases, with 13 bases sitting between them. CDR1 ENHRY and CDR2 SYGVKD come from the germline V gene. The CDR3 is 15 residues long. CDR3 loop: CAISEGGTEPDTQYF. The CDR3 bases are TGTGCCATCAGTGAGGGGGGGACAGAGCCAGATACGCAGTATTTT.

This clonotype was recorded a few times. This CDR3 is CASSIDPPGGRVYGYTF. For the CDR3, the DNA is TGTGCCAGTAGTATAGATCCGCCGGGTGGACGAGTCTATGGCTACACCTTC. V usage is TRBV19 and J usage is TRBJ1-2; D is uncertain. Trimming shortened V by 0 bases and J by 4 bases, and 18 bases separated the two germline ends. CDR3 length: 17 amino acids. The germline CDR1 and CDR2 sequences are LNHDA and SQIVND (reference sequence). Complete variable domain (other parts from reference TRBV19 and TRBJ1-2): DGGITQSPKYLFRKEGQNVTLSCEQNLNHDAMYWYRQDPGQGLRLIYYSQIVNDFQKGDIAEGYSVSREKKESFPLTVTSAQKNPTAFYLCASSIDPPGGRVYGYTFGSGTRLTVV.

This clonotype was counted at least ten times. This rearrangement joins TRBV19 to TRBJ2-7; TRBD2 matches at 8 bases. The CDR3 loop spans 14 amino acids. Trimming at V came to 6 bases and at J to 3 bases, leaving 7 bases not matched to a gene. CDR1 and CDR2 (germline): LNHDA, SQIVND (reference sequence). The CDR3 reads CASRTGGPYYEQYF. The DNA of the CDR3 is TGTGCCAGTAGAACGGGAGGGCCGTACTACGAGCAGTACTTC.

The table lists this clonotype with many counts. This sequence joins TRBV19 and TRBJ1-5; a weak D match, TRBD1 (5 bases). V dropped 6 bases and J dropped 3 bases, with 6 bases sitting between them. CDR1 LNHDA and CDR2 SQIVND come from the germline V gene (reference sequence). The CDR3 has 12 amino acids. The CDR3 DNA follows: TGTGCCAGTAGGGGACTCAATCAGCCCCAGCATTTT. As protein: CASRGLNQPQHF.

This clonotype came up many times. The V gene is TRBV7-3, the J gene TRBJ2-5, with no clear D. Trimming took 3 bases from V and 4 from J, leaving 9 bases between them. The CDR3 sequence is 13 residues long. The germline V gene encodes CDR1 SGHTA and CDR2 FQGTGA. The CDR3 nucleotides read TGTGCCAGCAGCTTGAACTTAAGAGAGACCCAGTACTTC. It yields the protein CASSLNLRETQYF. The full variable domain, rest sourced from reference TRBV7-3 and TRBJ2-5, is GAGVSQTPSNKVTEKGKYVELRCDPISGHTALYWYRQSLGQGPEFLIYFQGTGAADDSGLPNDRFFAVRPEGSVSTLKIQRTERGDSAVYLCASSLNLRETQYFGPGTRLLVL.

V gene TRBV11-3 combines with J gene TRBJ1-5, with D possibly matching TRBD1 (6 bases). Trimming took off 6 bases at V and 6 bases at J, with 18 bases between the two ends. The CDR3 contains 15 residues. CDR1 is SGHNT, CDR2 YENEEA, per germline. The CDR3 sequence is CASSIGTNVCQPQHF. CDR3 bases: TGTGCCAGCAGTATCGGGACAAACGTTTGTCAGCCCCAGCATTTT. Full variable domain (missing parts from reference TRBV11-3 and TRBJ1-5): EAGVVQSPRYKIIEKKQPVAFWCNPISGHNTLYWYLQNLGQGPELLIRYENEEAVDDSQLPKDRFSAERLKGVDSTLKIQPAELGDSAVYLCASSIGTNVCQPQHFGDGTRLSIL.

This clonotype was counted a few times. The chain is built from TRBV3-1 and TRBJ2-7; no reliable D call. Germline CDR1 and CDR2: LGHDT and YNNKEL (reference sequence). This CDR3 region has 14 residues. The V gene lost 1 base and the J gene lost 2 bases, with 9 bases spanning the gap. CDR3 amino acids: CASSQATVAYEQYF. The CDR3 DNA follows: TGTGCCAGCAGCCAAGCTACAGTAGCCTACGAGCAGTACTTC.

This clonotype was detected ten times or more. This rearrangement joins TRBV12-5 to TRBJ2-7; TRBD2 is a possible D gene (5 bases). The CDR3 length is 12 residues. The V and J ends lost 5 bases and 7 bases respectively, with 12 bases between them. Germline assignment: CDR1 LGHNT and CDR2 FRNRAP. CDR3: CASGAPTGEQYF. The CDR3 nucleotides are TGTGCTAGTGGTGCCCCCACGGGGGAGCAGTACTTC.

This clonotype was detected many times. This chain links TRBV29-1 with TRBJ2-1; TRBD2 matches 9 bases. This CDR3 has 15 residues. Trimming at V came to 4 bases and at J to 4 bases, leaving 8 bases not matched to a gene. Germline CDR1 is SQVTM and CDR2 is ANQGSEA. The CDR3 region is CSVGPWLAGYNEQFF. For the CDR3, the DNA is TGCAGCGTTGGTCCGTGGCTAGCGGGATACAATGAGCAGTTCTTC.